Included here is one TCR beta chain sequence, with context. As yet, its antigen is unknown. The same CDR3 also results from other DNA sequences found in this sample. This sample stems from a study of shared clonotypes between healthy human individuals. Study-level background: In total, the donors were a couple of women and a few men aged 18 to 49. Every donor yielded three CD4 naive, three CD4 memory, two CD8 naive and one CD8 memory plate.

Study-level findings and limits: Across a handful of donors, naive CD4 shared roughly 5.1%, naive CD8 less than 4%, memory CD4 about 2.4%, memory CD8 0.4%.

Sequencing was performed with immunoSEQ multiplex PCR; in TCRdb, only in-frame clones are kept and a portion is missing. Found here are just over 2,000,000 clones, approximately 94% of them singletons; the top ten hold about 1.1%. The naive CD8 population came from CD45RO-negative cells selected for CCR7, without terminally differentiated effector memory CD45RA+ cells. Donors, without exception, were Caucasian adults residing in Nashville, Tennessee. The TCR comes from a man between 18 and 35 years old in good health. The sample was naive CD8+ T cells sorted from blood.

The chain's CDR3 is CASSPGYGYTF. The CDR3 DNA reads as TGTGCCAGCAGTCCAGGTTATGGCTACACCTTC. The chain is built from TRBV28 and TRBJ1-2; the D is unclear. The CDR3 contains 11 residues. In germline, CDR1 is MDHEN, CDR2 SYDVKM. V lost 5 bases, J lost 5 bases, and 6 bases lay in between.